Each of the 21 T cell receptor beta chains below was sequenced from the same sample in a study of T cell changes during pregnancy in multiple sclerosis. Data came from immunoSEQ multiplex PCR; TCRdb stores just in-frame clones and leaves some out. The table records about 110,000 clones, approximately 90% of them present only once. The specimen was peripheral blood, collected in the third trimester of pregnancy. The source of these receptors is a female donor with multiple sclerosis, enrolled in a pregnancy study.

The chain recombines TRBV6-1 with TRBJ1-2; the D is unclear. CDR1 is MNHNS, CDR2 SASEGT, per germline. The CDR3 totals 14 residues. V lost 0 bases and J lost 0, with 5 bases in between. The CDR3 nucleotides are TGTGCCAGCAGTGAAGCGGCCGCTAACTATGGCTACACCTTC. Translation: CASSEAAANYGYTF.

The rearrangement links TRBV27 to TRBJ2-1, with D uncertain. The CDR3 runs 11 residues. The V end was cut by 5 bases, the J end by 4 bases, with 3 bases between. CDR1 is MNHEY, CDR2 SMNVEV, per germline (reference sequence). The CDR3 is CASSLYNEQFF. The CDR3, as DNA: TGTGCCAGCAGTCTTTACAATGAGCAGTTCTTC.

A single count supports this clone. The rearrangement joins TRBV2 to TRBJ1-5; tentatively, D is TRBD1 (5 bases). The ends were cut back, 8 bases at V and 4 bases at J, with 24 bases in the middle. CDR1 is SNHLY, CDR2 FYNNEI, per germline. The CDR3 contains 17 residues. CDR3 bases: TGTGCCAGCGATACCGGGACTGCACGGACCGGTAATCAGCCCCAGCATTTT. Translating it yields CASDTGTARTGNQPQHF.

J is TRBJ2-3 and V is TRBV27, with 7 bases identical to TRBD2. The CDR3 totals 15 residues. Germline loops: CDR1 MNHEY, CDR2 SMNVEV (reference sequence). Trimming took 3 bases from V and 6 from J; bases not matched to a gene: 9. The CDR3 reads CASSLGQVGGDTQYF. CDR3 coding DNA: TGTGCCAGCAGTTTGGGCCAGGTGGGGGGGGATACGCAGTATTTT.

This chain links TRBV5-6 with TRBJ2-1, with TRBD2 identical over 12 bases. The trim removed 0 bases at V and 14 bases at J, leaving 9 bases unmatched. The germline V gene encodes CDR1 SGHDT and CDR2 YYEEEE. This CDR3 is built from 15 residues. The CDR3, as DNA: TGTGCCAGCAGCTTGGGGACTAGCGGGATAGGGTATGAGTTCTTC. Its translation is CASSLGTSGIGYEFF.

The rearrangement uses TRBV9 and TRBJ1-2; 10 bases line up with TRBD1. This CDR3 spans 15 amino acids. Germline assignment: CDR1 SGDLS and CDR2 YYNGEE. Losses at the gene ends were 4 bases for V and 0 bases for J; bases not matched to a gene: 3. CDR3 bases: TGTGCCAGCAGCACCGGACAGGGGGCTAACTATGGCTACACCTTC. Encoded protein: CASSTGQGANYGYTF.

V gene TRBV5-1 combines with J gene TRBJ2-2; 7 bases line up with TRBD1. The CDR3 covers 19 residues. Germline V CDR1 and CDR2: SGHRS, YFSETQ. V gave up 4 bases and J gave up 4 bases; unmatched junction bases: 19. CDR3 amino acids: CASSLRDSFFNLSTGELFF. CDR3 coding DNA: TGCGCCAGCAGCCTCCGGGACAGTTTTTTTAATCTGTCCACCGGGGAGCTGTTTTTT. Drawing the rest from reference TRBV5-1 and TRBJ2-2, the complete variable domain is KAGVTQTPRYLIKTRGQQVTLSCSPISGHRSVSWYQQTPGQGLQFLFEYFSETQRNKGNFPGRFSGRQFSNSRSEMNVSTLELGDSALYLCASSLRDSFFNLSTGELFFGEGSRLTVL.

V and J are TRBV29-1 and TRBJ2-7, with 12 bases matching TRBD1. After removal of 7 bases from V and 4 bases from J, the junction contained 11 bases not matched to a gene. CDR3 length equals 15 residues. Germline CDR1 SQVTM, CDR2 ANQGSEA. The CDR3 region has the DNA TGCAGCGGGTCTTTAGGGACAGGGGGCTCTTACGAGCAGTACTTC. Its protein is CSGSLGTGGSYEQYF.

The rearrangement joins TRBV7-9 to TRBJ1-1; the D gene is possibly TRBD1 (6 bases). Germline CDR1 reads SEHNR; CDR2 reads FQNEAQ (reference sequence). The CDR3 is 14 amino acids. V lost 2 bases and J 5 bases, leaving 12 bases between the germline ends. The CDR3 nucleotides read TGTGCCAGCAGCTTACTGCCGGACAGTACTGAAGCTTTCTTT. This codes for CASSLLPDSTEAFF. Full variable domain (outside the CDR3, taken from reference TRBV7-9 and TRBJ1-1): DTGVSQNPRHKITKRGQNVTFRCDPISEHNRLYWYRQTLGQGPEFLTYFQNEAQLEKSRLLSDRFSAERPKGSFSTLEIQRTEQGDSAMYLCASSLLPDSTEAFFGQGTRLTVV.

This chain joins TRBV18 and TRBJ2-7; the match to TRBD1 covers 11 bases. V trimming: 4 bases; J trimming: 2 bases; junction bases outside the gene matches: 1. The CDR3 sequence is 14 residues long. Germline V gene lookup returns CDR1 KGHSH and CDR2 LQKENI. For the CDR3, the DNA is TGTGCCAGCTCACTGGACAGGGGGCCCTACGAGCAGTACTTC. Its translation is CASSLDRGPYEQYF.

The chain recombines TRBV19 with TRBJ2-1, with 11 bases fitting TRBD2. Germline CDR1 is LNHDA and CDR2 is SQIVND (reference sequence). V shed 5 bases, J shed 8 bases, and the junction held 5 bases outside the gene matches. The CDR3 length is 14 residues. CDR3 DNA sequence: TGTGCCAGTAGTCCTAGCGGGGGGCGGGATGAGCAGTTCTTC. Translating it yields CASSPSGGRDEQFF.

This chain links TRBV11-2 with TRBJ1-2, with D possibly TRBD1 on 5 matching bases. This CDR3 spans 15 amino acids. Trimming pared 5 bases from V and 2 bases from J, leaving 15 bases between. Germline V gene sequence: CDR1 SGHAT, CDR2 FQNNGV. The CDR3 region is CASSPGRTRNYGYTF. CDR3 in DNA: TGTGCCAGCAGCCCAGGACGGACAAGGAACTATGGCTACACCTTC.

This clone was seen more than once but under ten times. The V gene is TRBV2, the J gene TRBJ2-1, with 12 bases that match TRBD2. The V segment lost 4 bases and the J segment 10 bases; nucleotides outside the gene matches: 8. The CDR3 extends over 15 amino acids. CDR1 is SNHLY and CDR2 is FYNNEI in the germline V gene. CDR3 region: CASSATTSGRNEQFF. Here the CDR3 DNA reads TGTGCCAGCAGTGCGACGACTAGCGGGAGAAACGAGCAGTTCTTC.

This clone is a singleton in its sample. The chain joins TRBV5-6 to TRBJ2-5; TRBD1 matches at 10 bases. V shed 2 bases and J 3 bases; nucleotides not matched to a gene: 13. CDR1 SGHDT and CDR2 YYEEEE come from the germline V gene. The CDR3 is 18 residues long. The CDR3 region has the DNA TGTGCCAGCAGCTTCGAAACAAGGCCCGGGACAGGGGAAGAGACCCAGTACTTC. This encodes CASSFETRPGTGEETQYF.

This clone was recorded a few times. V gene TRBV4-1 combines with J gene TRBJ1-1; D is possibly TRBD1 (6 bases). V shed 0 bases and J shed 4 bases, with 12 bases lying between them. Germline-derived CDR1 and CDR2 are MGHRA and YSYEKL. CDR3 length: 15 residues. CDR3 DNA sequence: TGCGCCAGCAGCCAAGAGCAGGGGAGGGCCACTGAAGCTTTCTTT. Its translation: CASSQEQGRATEAFF.

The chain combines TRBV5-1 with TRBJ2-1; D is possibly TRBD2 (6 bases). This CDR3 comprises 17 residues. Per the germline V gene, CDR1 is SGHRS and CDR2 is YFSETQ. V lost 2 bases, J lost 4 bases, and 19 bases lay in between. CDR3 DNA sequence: TGCGCCAGCAGCTTTGTCGGATCGCGCGGGGTATACAATGAGCAGTTCTTC. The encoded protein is CASSFVGSRGVYNEQFF.

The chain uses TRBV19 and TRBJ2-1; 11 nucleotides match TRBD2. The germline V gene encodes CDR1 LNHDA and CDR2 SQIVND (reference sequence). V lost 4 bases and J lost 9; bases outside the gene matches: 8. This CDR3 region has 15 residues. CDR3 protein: CASSRTTSGSGEQFF. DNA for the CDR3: TGTGCCAGTAGTAGAACCACTAGCGGGAGTGGTGAGCAGTTCTTC.

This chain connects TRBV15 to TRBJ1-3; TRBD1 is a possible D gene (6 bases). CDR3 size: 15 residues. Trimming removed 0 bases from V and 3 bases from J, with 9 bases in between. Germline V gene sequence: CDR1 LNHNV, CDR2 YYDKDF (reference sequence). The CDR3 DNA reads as TGTGCCACCAGCAGAGACCAGGGGCTTGGAAACACCATATATTTT. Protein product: CATSRDQGLGNTIYF.

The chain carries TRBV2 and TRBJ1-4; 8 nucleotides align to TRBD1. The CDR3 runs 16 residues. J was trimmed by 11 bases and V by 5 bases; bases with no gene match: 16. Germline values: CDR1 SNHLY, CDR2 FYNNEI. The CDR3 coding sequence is TGTGCCAGCAGTATTTCAGGGGGCGAGGGGATGAGTAAACTGTTTTTT. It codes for CASSISGGEGMSKLFF.

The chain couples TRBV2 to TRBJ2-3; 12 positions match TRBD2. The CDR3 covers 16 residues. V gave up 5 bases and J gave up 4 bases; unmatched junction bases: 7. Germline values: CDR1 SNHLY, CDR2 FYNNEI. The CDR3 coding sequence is TGTGCCAGCAGTTTGCCGGGACTAGCGGGTCCAGATACGCAGTATTTT. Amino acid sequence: CASSLPGLAGPDTQYF. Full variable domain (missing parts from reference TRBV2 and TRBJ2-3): EPEVTQTPSHQVTQMGQEVILRCVPISNHLYFYWYRQILGQKVEFLVSFYNNEISEKSEIFDDQFSVERPDGSNFTLKIRSTKLEDSAMYFCASSLPGLAGPDTQYFGPGTRLTVL.

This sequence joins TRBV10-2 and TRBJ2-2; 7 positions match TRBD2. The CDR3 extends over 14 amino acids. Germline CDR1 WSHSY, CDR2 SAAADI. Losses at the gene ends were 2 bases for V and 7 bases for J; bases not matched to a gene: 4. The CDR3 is CASSEGGRGGELFF. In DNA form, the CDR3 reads TGCGCCAGCAGTGAGGGGGGGAGGGGCGGGGAGCTGTTTTTT.